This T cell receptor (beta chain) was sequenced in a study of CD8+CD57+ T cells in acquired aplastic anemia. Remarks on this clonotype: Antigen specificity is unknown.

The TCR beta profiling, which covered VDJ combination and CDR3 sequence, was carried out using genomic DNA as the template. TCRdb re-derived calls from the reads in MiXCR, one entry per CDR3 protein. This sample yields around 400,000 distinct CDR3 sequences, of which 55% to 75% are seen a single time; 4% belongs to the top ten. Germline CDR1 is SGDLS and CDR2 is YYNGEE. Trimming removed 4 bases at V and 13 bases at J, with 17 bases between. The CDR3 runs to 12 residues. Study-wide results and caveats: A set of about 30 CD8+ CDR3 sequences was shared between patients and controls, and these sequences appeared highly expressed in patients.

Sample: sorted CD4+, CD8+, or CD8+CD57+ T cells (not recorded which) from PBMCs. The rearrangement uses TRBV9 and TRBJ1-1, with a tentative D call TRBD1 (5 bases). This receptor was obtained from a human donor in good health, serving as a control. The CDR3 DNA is TGTGCCAGCAGCAACGAAGCTAGCGGGGGTTTCTTT. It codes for CASSNEASGGFF.